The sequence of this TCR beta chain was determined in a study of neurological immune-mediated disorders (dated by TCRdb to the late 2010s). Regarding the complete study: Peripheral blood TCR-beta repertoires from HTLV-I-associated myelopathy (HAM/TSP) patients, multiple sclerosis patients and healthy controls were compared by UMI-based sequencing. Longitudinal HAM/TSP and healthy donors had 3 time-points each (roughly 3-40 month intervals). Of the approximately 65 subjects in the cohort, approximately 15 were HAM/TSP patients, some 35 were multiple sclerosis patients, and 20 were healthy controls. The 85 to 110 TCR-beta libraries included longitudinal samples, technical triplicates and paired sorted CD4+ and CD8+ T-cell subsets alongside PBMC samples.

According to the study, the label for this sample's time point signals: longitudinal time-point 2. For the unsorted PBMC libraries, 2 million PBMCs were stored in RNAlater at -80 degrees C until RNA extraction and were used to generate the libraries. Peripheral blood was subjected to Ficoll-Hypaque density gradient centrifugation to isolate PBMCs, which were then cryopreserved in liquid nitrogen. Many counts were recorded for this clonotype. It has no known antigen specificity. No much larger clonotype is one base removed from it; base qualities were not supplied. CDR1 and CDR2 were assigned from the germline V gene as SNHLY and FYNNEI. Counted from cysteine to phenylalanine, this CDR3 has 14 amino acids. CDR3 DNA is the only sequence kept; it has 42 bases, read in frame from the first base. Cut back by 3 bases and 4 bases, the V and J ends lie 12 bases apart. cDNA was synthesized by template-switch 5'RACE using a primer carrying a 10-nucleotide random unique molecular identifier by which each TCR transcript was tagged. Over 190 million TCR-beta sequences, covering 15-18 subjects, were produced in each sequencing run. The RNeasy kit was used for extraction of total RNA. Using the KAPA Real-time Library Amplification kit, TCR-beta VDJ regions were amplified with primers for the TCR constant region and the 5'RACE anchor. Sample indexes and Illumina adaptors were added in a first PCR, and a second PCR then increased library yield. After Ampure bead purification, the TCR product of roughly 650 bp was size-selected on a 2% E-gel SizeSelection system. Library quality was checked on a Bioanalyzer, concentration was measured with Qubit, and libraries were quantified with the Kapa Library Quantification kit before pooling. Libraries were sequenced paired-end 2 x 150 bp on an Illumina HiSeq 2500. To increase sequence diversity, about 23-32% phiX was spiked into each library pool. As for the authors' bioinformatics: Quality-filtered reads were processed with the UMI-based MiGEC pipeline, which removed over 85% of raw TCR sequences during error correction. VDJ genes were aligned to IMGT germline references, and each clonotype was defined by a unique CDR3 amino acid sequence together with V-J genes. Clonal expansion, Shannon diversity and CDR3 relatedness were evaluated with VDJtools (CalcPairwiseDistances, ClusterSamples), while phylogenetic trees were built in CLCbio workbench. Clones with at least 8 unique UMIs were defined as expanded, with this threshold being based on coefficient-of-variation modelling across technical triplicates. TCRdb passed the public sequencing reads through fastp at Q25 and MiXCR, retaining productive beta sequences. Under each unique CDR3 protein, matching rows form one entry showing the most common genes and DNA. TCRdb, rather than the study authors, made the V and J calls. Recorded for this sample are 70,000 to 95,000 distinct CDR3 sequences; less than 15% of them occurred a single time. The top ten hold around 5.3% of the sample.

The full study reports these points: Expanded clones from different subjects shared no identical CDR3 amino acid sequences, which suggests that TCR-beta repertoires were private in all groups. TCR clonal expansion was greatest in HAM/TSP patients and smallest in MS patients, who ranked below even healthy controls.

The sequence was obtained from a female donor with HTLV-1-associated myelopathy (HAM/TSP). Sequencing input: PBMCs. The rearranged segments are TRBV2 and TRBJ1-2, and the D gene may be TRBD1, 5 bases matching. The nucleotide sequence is TGTGCCAGCAGTGAGGGGGTGAGAGGCTATGGCTACACCTTC. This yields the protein CASSEGVRGYGYTF.